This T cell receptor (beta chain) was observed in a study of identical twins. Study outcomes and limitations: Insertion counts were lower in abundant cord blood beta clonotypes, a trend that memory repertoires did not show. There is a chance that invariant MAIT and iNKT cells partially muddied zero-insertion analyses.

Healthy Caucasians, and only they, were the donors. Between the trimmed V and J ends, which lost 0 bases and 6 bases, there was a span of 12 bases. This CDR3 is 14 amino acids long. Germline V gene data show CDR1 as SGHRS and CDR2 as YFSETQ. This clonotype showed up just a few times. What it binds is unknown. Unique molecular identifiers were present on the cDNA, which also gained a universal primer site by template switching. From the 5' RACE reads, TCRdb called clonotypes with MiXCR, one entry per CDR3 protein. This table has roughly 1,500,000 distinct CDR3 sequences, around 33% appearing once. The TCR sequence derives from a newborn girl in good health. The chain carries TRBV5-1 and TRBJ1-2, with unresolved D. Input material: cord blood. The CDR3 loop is CASSLGDPSDGYTF. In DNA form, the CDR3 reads TGCGCCAGCAGCTTGGGAGATCCCTCGGATGGCTACACCTTC.